This T cell receptor (beta chain) emerged from a study of control samples from healthy donors and cancer patients. Sequencing was performed with immunoSEQ multiplex PCR; in TCRdb, only in-frame clones are kept and a portion is missing. The table shows almost 85,000 clones, with 70% to 85% occurring only once. The CDR3 consists of 15 residues. V trimming: 4 bases; J trimming: 2 bases; junction bases outside the gene matches: 4. CDR1 and CDR2 (germline): SGHTA, FQGNSA. V and J are TRBV7-2 and TRBJ1-2; TRBD1 agrees at 10 bases. The clonotype was recovered from a man aged 55 to 70 with head and neck cancer. The sample comprised PBMCs. CDR3 in amino acids: CASSSQGQGNYGYTF. The CDR3 nucleotides are TGTGCCAGCAGCTCACAGGGACAGGGGAACTATGGCTACACCTTC.